Below are 6 T cell receptor beta chains sequenced from a single sample in a study of long-term antiretroviral therapy in people with HIV. Version v3.0 of the immunoSEQ assay was performed at survey level. The data were produced by immunoSEQ multiplex PCR, yet TCRdb's version contains in-frame clones alone and is incomplete. The data show just under 35,000 clones, with roughly 81% seen just once and 4.5% to 5% held by the top ten. The starting material was unsorted PBMCs, obtained just over 2.7 years before starting antiretroviral therapy. The receptors here all came from a woman in her 30s with HIV.

In its sample, this clone is large. This chain joins TRBV19 and TRBJ2-2; 12 bases are shared with TRBD1. The CDR3 loop spans 18 amino acids. Germline loops: CDR1 LNHDA, CDR2 SQIVND (reference sequence). Trimming at V came to 3 bases and at J to 7 bases, leaving 12 bases not matched to a gene. The CDR3 sequence: CASSINRDRGRRDGELFF. CDR3 DNA sequence: TGTGCCAGTAGTATTAACAGGGACAGGGGGCGCAGGGACGGGGAGCTGTTTTTT.

This chain connects TRBV6-5 to TRBJ1-1; D gene ambiguous. Per the germline V gene, CDR1 is MNHEY and CDR2 is SVGAGI. The length of the CDR3 is 14 residues. Trimming cost V 2 bases and J 0 bases, with 7 bases left between them. The CDR3 DNA reads TGTGCCAGCAGTTACGGCACTATGAACACTGAAGCTTTCTTT. This codes for CASSYGTMNTEAFF.

J is TRBJ2-1 and V is TRBV11-2, with D possibly being TRBD1 (6 bases). The V and J ends lost 4 bases and 7 bases respectively, with 26 bases between them. Per the germline V gene, CDR1 is SGHAT and CDR2 is FQNNGV. This CDR3 has 18 residues. The CDR3 sequence: CASSSIRQVGAGSNEQFF. DNA of the CDR3: TGTGCCAGCAGCTCCATTCGCCAGGTGGGGGCCGGGTCGAATGAGCAGTTCTTC.

The chain carries TRBV14 and TRBJ1-1; possible D gene TRBD1, 5 bases. The CDR3 has 14 amino acids. Germline V CDR1 and CDR2: SGHDN, FVKESK. Deletions cut 4 bases from V and 5 bases from J, with 14 bases between. The CDR3 DNA reads as TGTGCCAGCAGCCGGTACTCAGAGGGGACTGAAGCTTTCTTT. Translating it yields CASSRYSEGTEAFF.

The V and J genes are TRBV6-6 and TRBJ2-5; 10 bases are a match to TRBD1. The V gene end was trimmed by 6 bases and the J gene end by 5 bases; junction bases not matched to a gene: 6. Germline assignment: CDR1 MNHNY and CDR2 SVGAGI (reference sequence). This CDR3 has 14 residues. The CDR3 region is CASSPRTGGETQYF. CDR3 in DNA: TGTGCCAGCAGCCCTCGGACAGGGGGGGAGACCCAGTACTTC.

This clone has a single count. This chain links TRBV9 with TRBJ1-3; no clear D gene. The germline CDR1 and CDR2 sequences are SGDLS and YYNGEE. Trimming cost V 0 bases and J 0 bases, with 10 bases left between them. The CDR3 is 16 amino acids. In nucleotides, the CDR3 is TGTGCCAGCAGCGTAGGGCAGAAAAGCTCTGGAAACACCATATATTTT. Translation gives CASSVGQKSSGNTIYF.